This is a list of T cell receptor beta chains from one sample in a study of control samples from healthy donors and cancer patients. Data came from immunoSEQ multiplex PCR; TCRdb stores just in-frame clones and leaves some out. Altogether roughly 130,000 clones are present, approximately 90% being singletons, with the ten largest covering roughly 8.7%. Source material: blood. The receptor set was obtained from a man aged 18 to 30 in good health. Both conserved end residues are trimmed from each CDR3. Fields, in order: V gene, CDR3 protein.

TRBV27	ASSPGTPYEQY
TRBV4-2	ASSQGGRELQPQH
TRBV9	ASSVGRDRSGELF
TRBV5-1	ASSWGGGAGSYNEQF
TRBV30	AWRVRGRINEKLF
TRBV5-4	ASSADGNSPLH
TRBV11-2	ASSTGTFSYEQY
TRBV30	AWTDVPGQGLGNTIY
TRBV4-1	ASSQRTAMNTEAF
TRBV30	AWSVPGPYSSPLH
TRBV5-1	ASSLRAPSYNEQF
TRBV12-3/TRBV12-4	ASSLLRNEKLF
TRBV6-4	ASSSGVGADTQY
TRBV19	ASSNAHGGRGSTDTQY
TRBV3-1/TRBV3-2	ASSQARGQPNEKLF
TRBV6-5	ASSYSAQGYGYT
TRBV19	ASSIPRGLPLSNQETQY
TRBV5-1	ASSLATATNEKLF
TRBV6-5	ASSLAGVGTGELF
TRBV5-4	ASGGDGNEQF
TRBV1	TSSQDPLAGGTIRETQY
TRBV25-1	ASRDSYEQY
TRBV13	ASSRAGPQETQY
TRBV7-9	ASSFIYRGREKLF
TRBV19	ASQIRGGETQY
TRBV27	ASSFLSPVGDTGELF